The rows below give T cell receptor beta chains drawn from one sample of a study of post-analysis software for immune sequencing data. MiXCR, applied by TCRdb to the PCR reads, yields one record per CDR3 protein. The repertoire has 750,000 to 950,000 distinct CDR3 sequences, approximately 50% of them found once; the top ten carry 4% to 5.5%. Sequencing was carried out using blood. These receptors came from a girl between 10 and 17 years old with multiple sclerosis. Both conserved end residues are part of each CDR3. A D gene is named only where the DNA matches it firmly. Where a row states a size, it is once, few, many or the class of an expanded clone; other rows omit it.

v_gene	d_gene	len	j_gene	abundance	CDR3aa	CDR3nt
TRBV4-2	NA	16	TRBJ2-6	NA	CASSDPGVSGANVLTF	TGTGCCAGCAGCGATCCCGGGGTATCTGGGGCCAACGTCCTGACTTTC
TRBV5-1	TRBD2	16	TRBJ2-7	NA	CASSSGTSGNSYEQYF	TGCGCCAGCAGCTCTGGGACTAGCGGGAACTCCTACGAGCAGTACTTC
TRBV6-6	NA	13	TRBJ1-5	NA	CASSLKGVTPQHF	TGTGCCAGCAGCCTAAAGGGGGTGACTCCCCAGCATTTT
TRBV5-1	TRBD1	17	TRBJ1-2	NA	CASSPADRETANYGYTF	TGCGCCAGCAGCCCCGCGGACAGGGAAACTGCTAACTATGGCTACACCTTC
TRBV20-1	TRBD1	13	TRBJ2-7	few	CSARRDRGDEQYF	TGCAGTGCTAGGAGGGACAGGGGCGACGAGCAGTACTTC
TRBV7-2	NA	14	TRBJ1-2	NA	CASSSLTGQLGYTF	TGTGCCAGCAGCTCTTTGACGGGGCAGCTTGGCTACACCTTC
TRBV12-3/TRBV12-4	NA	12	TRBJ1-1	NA	CASSSLSTEAFF	TGTGCCAGCAGTTCTCTGTCCACTGAAGCTTTCTTT
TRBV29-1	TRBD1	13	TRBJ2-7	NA	CSVHGTGTYEQYF	TGCAGCGTCCATGGGACAGGGACCTACGAGCAGTACTTC
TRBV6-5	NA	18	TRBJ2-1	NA	CASSSRILGQSSYNEQFF	TGTGCCAGCAGTTCCCGGATCCTTGGACAGAGCTCCTACAATGAGCAGTTCTTC
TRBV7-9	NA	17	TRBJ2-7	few	CASSLTNPGRASYEQYF	TGTGCCAGCAGCTTAACCAACCCAGGCCGGGCGTCCTACGAGCAGTACTTC
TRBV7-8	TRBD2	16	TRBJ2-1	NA	CASSLGTAGGYNEQFF	TGTGCCAGCAGCTTAGGGACAGCGGGGGGTTACAATGAGCAGTTCTTC
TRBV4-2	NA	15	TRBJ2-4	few	CASSLKTVDKNIQYF	TGTGCCAGCAGCCTCAAGACGGTAGACAAAAACATTCAGTACTTC
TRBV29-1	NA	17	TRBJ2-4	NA	CSVVRDTLSLAKNIQYF	TGCAGCGTTGTTCGGGACACCCTCTCTCTAGCCAAAAACATTCAGTACTTC
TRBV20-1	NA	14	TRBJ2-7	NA	CSASVKKGFREQYF	TGCAGTGCTAGTGTAAAGAAGGGGTTTCGCGAGCAGTACTTC
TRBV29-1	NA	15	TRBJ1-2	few	CSVEDDGPPRYGYTF	TGCAGCGTTGAAGATGACGGACCCCCGCGCTATGGCTACACCTTC